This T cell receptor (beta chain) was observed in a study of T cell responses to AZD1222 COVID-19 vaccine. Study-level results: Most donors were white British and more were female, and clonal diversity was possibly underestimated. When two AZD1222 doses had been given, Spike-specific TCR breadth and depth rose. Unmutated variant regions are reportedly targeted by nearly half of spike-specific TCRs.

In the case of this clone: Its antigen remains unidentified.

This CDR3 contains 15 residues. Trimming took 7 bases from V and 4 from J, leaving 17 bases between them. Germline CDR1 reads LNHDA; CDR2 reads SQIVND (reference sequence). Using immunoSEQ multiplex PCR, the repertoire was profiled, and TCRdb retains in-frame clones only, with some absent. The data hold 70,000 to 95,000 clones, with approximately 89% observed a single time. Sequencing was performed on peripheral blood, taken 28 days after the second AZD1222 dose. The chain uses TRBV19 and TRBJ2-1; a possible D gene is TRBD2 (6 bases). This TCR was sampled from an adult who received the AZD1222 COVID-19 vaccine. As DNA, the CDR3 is TGTGCCAGTATCGCCCACCTGGGGGGTTACAATGAGCAGTTCTTC. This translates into CASIAHLGGYNEQFF.